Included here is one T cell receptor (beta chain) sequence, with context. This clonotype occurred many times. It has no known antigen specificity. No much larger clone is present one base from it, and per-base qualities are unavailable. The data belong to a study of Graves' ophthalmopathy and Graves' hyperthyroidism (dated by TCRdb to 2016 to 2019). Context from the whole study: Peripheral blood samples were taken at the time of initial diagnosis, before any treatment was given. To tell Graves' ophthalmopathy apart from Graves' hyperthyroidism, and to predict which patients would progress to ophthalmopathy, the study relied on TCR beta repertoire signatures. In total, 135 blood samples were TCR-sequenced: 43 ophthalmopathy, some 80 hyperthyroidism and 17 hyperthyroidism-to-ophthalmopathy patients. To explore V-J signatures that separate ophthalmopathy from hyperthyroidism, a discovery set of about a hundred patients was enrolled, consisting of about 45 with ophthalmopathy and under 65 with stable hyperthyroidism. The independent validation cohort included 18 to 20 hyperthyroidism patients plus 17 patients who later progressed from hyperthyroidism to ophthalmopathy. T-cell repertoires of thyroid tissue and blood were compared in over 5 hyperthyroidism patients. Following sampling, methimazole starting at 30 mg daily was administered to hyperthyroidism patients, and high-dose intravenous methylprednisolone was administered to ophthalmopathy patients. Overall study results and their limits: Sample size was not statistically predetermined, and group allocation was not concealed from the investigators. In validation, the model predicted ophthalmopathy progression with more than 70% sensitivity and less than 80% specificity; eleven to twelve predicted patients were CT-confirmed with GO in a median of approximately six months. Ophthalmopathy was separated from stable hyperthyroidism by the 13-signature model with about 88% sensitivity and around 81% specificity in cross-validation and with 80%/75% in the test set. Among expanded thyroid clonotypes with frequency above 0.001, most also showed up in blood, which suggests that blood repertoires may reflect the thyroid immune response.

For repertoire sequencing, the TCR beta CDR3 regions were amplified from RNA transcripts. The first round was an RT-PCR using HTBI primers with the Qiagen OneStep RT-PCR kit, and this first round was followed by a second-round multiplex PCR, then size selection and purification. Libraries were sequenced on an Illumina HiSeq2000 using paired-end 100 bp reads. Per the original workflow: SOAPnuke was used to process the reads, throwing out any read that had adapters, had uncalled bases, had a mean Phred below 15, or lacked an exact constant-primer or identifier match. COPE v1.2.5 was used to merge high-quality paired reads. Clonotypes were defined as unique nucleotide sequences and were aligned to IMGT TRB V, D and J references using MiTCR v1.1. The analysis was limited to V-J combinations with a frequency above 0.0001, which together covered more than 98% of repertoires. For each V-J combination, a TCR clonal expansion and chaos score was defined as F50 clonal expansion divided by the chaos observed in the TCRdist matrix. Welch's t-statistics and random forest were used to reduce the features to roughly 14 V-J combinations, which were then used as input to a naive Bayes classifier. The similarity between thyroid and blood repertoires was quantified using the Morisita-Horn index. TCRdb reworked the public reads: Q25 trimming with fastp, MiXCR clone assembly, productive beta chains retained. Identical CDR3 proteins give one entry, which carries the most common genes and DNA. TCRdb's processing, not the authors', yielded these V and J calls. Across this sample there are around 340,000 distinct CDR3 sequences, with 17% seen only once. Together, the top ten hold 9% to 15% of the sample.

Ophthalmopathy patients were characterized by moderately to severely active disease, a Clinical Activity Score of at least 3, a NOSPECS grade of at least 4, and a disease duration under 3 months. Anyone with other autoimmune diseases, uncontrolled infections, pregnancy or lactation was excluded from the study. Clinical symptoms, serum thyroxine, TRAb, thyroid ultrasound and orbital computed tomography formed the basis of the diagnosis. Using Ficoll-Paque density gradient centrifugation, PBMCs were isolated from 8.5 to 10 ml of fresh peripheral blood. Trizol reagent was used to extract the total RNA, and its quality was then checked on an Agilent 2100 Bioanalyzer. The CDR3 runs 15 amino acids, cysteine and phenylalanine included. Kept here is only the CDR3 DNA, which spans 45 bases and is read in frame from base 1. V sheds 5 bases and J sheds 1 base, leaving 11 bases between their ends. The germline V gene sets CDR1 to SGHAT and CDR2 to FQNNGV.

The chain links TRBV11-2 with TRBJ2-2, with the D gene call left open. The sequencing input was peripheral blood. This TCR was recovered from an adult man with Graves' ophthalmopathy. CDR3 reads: CASSPRWRNTGELFF. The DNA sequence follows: TGTGCCAGCAGCCCCCGGTGGCGGAACACCGGGGAGCTGTTTTTT.